The clone carrying this T cell receptor beta chain was observed at least ten times. As yet, its antigen is unknown. These data are taken from a study of T cells after yellow fever vaccination. General study points: When the response was secondary, it was weaker but reached its peak faster, day 5 versus 15. Abundant bulk-population clonotypes could contaminate the FACS-sorted repertoires. Clonotypes found in both CD4 and CD8 compartments made up a small share.

This CDR3 comprises 14 residues. V shed 6 bases and J shed 5 bases, with 16 bases lying between them. The 5'RACE template-switching step produced TCR cDNA and added a universal primer site and UMIs. Each CDR3 protein is one row after TCRdb ran MiXCR on the 5' RACE reads. Of 90,000 to 130,000 distinct CDR3 sequences in the sample, 8.4% were seen once. This TCR was recovered from a man younger than 45 who received the YFV17D yellow fever vaccine. This chain connects TRBV12-3 or TRBV12-4 to TRBJ2-5, with D unclear. The specimen comprised CD8+ T cells sorted from PBMCs, sampled 45 days after the yellow fever booster vaccination. The CDR3 region has the DNA TGTGCCAGCAGAAGGACGGAGACGATGGAGACCCAGTACTTC. Amino acid sequence: CASRRTETMETQYF.